This TCR beta chain stems from a study of cytomegalovirus exposure and HLA in healthy donors (dated by TCRdb to about 2017). About the study as a whole: An earlier analysis of roughly 610 of the donors reported about 300 Gb of sequence data and 100 million to 120 million unique TCR beta sequences obtained from about 179 million T cells. Every repertoire in the discovery cohort had been generated on one and the same sequencing platform. To predict cytomegalovirus infection status, the study brought together high-throughput TCR immunosequencing, statistical association of individual TCRs with disease status, and machine learning. On average, roughly 240,000 unique TCR beta nucleotide sequences were sequenced per donor among some 420 genotyped donors of the cohort, with roughly a sixth of those sequences being non-productive. Class I and class II HLA loci were covered by the typing at four-digit resolution. A later genetic analysis took genome-wide SNP genotypes for about 60% of the roughly 670 donors and used that subset as a discovery cohort. Approximately 330 gigabases of sequencing data and around 85 million unique TCR sequences made up an early release that covered roughly 670 HLA-typed donors. Rather than drawing on any new phenotypic data, the later analysis identified candidate immune exposures from TCR beta sequences and the way those sequences occurred across donors. The study aimed to test whether cataloging public T cell receptors could reveal signatures of past pathogen exposure. Typing coverage differed by locus: A, B, C, DRB1 and DQB1 were typed in roughly 620-640 donors, DQA1 in 522, DPA1 in around 610, and DPB1 in around 440. Of the roughly 390 genotyped donors, about 80% fell in the genetic ancestry cluster associated with self-reported Caucasian donors. A later analysis re-analyzed previously published TCR beta repertoires from 660 or so donors and added high-resolution HLA genotyping to study TCR occurrence patterns. Five DR-DQ haplotypes were handled as single units for association and clustering because linkage in the cohort was strong. An earlier analysis of a few hundred of the donors applied high-throughput TCR beta sequencing to assess whether each TCR beta V gene segment acted as functional or pseudogenic. In addition to the first cohort of around 670 subjects, a separate validation cohort of 130 or so different subjects was used. Donor age, sex, ethnicity and CMV serostatus were collected together with the repertoire data. The study used immunosequencing to profile the T cell repertoires of around 600 subjects and linked those repertoires to cytomegalovirus serostatus. General findings and caveats noted by the study authors: Compared with the 666-donor mean, donors in an Asian-associated ancestry cluster had fewer N-insertions in productive TCRs, according to a later genetic analysis. In an earlier analysis of 587 of the donors, most TCR beta V segments appeared in productive rearrangements about 90% or about 30% of the time, broadly matching IMGT annotations. HLA typing was unavailable for some donors at each locus, so association tests used only the typed subset. A further reported finding was that TCR beta sequences accurately predicted the HLA-A and HLA-B alleles for most subjects in the first cohort. The study gave a list of 150 to 200 TCR beta chains associated with cytomegalovirus. Correlated functional status among segregating V segments might be attributable to linkage disequilibrium, but an unknown experimental factor could not be ruled out. It was suggested by the authors that the approach could potentially be generalized to other disease states and immunological phenotypes. The presence/absence analyses assumed that sequencing depth was roughly uniform across donors, and that assumption may not be true. Only TCR beta chains were sequenced in this cohort, and the absence of alpha or paired-chain data limited detectable features. In a later analysis, HLA-associated TCR beta chains were found to be more clonally expanded and to have lower generation probabilities than equally common non-associated chains. Some IMGT-functional V segments, including TRBV6-2 and TRBV6-3, could not be distinguished by the 87-base-pair reads and were therefore excluded. An association between a missense DCLRE1C variant and V-gene and J-gene trimming of TCR beta chains was found in a later genetic analysis and replicated in an independent cohort. The classifier was reported to diagnose cytomegalovirus status with high specificity and sensitivity in both the original and validation cohorts. A cluster of highly shared sequence variants was judged likely to be a technical artifact of the sequencing pipeline. Because counts were too low, some 17 rarely observed V segments, including chromosome 9 orphons, were excluded from the earlier analysis of a few hundred of the donors. When HLA alleles, especially DR and DQ, strongly co-occurred, TCR associations were difficult to assign to individual alleles. In vitro tests confirmed that a few of the cytomegalovirus-associated TCR beta chains recognize cytomegalovirus antigens. According to a later analysis, most CMV-associated TCR beta chains appeared to be HLA-restricted, and the HLA associations seemed to be driven largely by CMV exposure. In a later analysis, the rate of TCR association differed among HLA loci, with DRB1 alleles having the most associated TCRs and HLA-C alleles having the fewest. According to a later analysis, parvovirus B19, influenza, CMV and Epstein-Barr virus appeared linked to several top co-occurrence clusters. Specific HLA alleles were associated with 18,000 or so TCR beta sequences at a false discovery rate of 0.05 in a later analysis. While some public TCRs were present in many individuals, most TCR sequences turned up only very rarely across donors. Immune exposure information for the cohort was limited to CMV serostatus.

The cohort was made up of 500 to 800 healthy bone marrow donors. At the time of sampling, every cohort member was nominally healthy, though immune exposures that went unrecorded were likely present. CMV serostatus was recorded as positive for 250 to 300 and negative for about 55% of the roughly 670 cohort members, whereas no CMV serostatus was recorded for the donor in question. A peripheral blood sample was collected from each donor, and TCR beta sequencing was performed on peripheral blood mononuclear cells. The Qiagen DNeasy Blood Extraction Kit was used to extract genomic DNA from the blood cell samples. The library was produced with the immunoSEQ multiplex PCR assay. A mixture of 60 forward primers for TCR Vbeta segments and 13 reverse primers for TCR Jbeta segments was used in the multiplex PCR. A multiplex PCR assay on genomic DNA amplified the CDR3 region of rearranged TCR beta genes. The Illumina HiSeq System was used to sequence the amplified TCR beta libraries as 87-base-pair reads. The study's own analysis went as follows. A later analysis tallied roughly 78 million unique TCR beta chains across the 666 repertoires, and approximately 9.9 million of those chains were shared by two or more donors. To remove PCR and sequencing errors, raw reads were error-corrected and collapsed into unique sequences using a nearest-neighbor algorithm that merged closely related sequences. To assign V, D and J gene segments, CDR3 sequences were aligned to IMGT reference sequences. Each retained sequence needed at least a six-nucleotide match to both a V gene segment and a J gene segment. A rearrangement was called productive if the CDR3 had no stop codons and remained in frame with V and J, and every other rearrangement was called non-productive. CDR3 was defined according to IMGT convention as the region running from the second conserved V-encoded cysteine to the conserved J-encoded phenylalanine. The earlier analysis of about 610 of the donors excluded sequences that lacked an unambiguous match to a single V gene segment. In an earlier analysis of some 590 of the donors, a V segment was called functional when productive rearrangements were above 56.7%, and segregating when the standard deviation between donors exceeded 5%. A statistical classification framework was built for diagnosing cytomegalovirus status from the catalog of TCR beta chain sequences. In a later analysis, V and J genes were assigned by comparing TCR nucleotide sequences against IMGT/GENE-DB human TR gene sequences. A later analysis assigned CDR3 sequences and most-parsimonious VDJ recombination scenarios with the TCRdist pipeline. In a later analysis, every TCR beta chain was defined by the combination of its CDR3 amino acid sequence and its V-gene family, and reads without a unique V-gene family were dropped. To address suspected cross-contamination and a sequencing artifact, a later analysis removed roughly 580 highly shared, low-generation-probability nucleotide sequences. In a later analysis, a clonal expansion index was calculated for each public chain from normalized within-repertoire ranks of inferred template counts. Generation probabilities in a later analysis came from a VDJ recombination model fitted to out-of-frame rearrangements, and those results were checked against IGoR. A later analysis scored TCR-TCR, TCR-HLA and TCR-CMV co-occurrence with hypergeometric tests, applying a repertoire-size bias correction to TCR pairs. A later analysis estimated false discovery rates by permuting HLA or CMV assignments 20 times. In a later analysis, co-occurring TCRs were grouped with DBSCAN, and TCRdist sequence similarity was added when clustering was performed within HLA-allele-positive subsets. Repertoires with fewer than 30,000 or more than 120,000 public chains, plus five repertoires with anomalous nucleotide sharing, were excluded from co-occurrence clustering. TCRdb holds this immuneACCESS table with in-frame rearrangements only. Some clones are missing; in checked studies, unresolved V genes explain under half, and the rest has no known cause. Clone size and the V and J calls come from that table; the DNA yielded D and trimming. In this sample the table shows 68,000 or so clones, around four fifths of which occur a single time. The top ten constitute 6.5% to 8% of the sample.

The CDR3 sequence holds 14 residues, the cysteine and phenylalanine included. The sequence is cut down to CDR3 DNA, 42 bases in frame from base 1. V is cut by 6 bases and J by 6 bases, and the space between the germline ends is 16 bases. CDR1 and CDR2 are drawn from the germline V gene: SGHTA, FQGNSA. With respect to this clone: Its antigen remains unidentified. Base qualities are not at hand, and no much larger clone is one base apart.

Sequencing was performed on PBMCs. Rearrangement joined TRBV7-2 to TRBJ2-3, with TRBD1 tentatively as D gene (6 bases match). The source is a human donor in good health. The DNA is as follows: TGTGCCAGCAGTTACACAGGGCCGAGGGATACGCAGTATTTT. Translated, it gives CASSYTGPRDTQYF.